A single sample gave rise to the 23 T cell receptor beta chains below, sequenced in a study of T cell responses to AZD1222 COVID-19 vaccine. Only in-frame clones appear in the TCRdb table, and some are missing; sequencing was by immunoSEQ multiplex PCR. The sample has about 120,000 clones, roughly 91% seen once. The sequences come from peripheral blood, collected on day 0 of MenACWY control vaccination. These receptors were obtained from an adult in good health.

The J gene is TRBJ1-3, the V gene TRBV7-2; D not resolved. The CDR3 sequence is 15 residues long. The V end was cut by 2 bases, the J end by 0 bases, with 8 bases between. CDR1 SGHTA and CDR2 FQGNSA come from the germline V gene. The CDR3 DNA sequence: TGTGCCAGCAGCTTAATGGGGAGCTCTGGAAACACCATATATTTT. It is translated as CASSLMGSSGNTIYF.

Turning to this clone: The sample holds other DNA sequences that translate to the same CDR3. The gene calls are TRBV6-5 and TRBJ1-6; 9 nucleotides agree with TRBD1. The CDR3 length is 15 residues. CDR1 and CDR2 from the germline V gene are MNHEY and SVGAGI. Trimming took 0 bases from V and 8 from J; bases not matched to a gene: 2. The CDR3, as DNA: TGTGCCAGCAGTTACTCTCGGACAGGGGATTCACCCCTCCACTTT. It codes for CASSYSRTGDSPLHF.

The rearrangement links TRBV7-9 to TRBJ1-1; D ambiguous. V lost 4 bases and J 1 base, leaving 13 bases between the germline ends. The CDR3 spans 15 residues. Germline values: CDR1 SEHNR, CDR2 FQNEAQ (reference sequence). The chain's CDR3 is CASSSRTAQNTEAFF. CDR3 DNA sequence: TGTGCCAGCAGCTCCAGGACGGCACAGAACACTGAAGCTTTCTTT.

The CDR3: CASSDRGGRKLFF. Written as DNA, the CDR3 is TGTGCCAGCAGTGACCGGGGGGGAAGAAAACTGTTTTTT. The J gene is TRBJ1-4, the V gene TRBV6-1, with D tentatively TRBD1 (5 bases). The V gene lost 3 bases and the J gene lost 10 bases, with 12 bases spanning the gap. Germline values: CDR1 MNHNS, CDR2 SASEGT. CDR3 length: 13 amino acids.

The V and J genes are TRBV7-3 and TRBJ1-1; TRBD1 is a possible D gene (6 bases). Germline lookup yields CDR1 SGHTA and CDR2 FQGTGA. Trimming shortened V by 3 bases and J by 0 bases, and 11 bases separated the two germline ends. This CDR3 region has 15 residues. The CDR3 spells CASSFDQGMNTEAFF. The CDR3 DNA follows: TGTGCCAGCAGCTTTGACCAGGGGATGAACACTGAAGCTTTCTTT.

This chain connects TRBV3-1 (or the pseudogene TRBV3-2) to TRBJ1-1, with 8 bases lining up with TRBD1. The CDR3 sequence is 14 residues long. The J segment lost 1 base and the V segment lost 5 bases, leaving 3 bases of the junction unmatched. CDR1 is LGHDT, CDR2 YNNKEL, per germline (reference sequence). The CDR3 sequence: CASSARGPNTEAFF. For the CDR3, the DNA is TGTGCCAGCAGCGCCAGGGGGCCGAACACTGAAGCTTTCTTT.

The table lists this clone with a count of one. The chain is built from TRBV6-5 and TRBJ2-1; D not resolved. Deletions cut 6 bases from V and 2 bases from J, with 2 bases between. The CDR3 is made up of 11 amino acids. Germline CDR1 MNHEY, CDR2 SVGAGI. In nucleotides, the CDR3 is TGTGCCAGCAGGACCTACAATGAGCAGTTCTTC. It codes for CASRTYNEQFF.

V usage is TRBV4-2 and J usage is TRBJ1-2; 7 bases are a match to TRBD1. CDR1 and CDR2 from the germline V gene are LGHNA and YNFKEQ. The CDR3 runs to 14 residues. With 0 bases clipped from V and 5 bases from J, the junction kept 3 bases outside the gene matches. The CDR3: CASSQEGGGYGYTF. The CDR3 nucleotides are TGTGCCAGCAGCCAAGAAGGGGGCGGGTATGGCTACACCTTC.

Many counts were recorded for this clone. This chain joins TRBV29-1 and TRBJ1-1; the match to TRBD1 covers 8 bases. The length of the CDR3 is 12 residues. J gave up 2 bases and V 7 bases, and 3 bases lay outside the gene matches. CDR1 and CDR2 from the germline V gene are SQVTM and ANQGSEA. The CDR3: CSGGTGNTEAFF. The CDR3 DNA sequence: TGCAGCGGGGGGACAGGCAACACTGAAGCTTTCTTT.

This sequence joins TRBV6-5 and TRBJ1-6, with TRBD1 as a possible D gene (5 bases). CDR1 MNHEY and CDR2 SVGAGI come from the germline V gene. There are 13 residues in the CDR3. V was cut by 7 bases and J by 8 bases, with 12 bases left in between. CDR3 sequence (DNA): TGTGCCAGCACGCAAGTGGGGGATTCACCCCTCCACTTT. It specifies CASTQVGDSPLHF.

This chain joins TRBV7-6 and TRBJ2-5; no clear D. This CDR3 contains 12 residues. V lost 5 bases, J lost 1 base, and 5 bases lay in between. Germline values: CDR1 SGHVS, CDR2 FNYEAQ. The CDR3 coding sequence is TGTGCCAGCAGCACCGGCCAAGAGACCCAGTACTTC. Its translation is CASSTGQETQYF.

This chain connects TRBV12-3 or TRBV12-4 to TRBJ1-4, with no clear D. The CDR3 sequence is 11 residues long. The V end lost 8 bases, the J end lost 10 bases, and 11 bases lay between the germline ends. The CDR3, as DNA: TGTGCCAGCGTTTCCCTGGGAAAACTGTTTTTT. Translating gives CASVSLGKLFF.

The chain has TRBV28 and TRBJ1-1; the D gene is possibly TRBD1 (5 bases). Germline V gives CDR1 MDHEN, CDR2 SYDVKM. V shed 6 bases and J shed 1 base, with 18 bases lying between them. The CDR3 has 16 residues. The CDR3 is CASSLTGGAGNTEAFF. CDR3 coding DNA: TGTGCCAGCAGCCTAACGGGAGGGGCTGGGAACACTGAAGCTTTCTTT.

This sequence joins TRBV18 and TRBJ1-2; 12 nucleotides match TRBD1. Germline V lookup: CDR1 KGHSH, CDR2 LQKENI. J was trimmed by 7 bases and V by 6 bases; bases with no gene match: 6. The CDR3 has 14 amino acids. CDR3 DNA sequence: TGTGCCAGCTCCCAACGGGACAGGGGGCTTGGCTACACCTTC. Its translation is CASSQRDRGLGYTF.

The CDR3: CASSPAGPPTDTQYF. CDR3 in DNA: TGCGCCAGCAGCCCTGCGGGTCCTCCCACAGATACGCAGTATTTT. V usage is TRBV5-1 and J usage is TRBJ2-3; weak D call: TRBD2 (5 bases). Germline CDR1 is SGHRS and CDR2 is YFSETQ. Trimming removed 4 bases at V and 2 bases at J, with 14 bases between. This CDR3 spans 15 amino acids. Combining the CDR3 with reference TRBV5-1 and TRBJ2-3 gives the whole variable domain KAGVTQTPRYLIKTRGQQVTLSCSPISGHRSVSWYQQTPGQGLQFLFEYFSETQRNKGNFPGRFSGRQFSNSRSEMNVSTLELGDSALYLCASSPAGPPTDTQYFGPGTRLTVL.

CDR3 sequence (DNA): TGTGCCAGCATGCAGGGTCTAAATCAGCCCCAGCATTTT. This sequence encodes CASMQGLNQPQHF. V is TRBV2 and J is TRBJ1-5, with D maybe TRBD1 (5 bases). The V gene lost 7 bases and the J gene lost 4 bases, with 11 bases spanning the gap. This CDR3 has 13 residues. Germline loops: CDR1 SNHLY, CDR2 FYNNEI.

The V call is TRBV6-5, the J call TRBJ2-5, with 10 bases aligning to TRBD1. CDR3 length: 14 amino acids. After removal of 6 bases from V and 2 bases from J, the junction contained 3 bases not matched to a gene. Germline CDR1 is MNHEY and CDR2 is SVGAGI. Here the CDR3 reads CASRRTGGQETQYF. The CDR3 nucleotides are TGTGCCAGCAGGCGGACAGGGGGGCAAGAGACCCAGTACTTC.

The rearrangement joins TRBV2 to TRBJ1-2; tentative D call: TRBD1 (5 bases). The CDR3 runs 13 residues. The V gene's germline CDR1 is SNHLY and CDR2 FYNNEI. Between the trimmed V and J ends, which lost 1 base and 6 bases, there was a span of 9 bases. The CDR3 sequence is CASSEVGGDGYTF. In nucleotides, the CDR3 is TGTGCCAGCAGTGAAGTGGGAGGGGATGGCTACACCTTC.

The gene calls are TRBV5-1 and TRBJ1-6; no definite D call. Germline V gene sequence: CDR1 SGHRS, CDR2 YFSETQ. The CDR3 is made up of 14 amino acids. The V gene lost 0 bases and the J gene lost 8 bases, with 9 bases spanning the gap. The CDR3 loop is CASSLVGSYSPLHF. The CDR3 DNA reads TGCGCCAGCAGCTTGGTCGGCAGTTATTCACCCCTCCACTTT.

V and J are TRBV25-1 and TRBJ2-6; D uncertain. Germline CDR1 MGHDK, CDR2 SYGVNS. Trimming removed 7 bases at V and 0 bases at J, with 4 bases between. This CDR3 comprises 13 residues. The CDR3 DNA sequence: TGTGCCAGCATGAGCTCTGGGGCCAACGTCCTGACTTTC. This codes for CASMSSGANVLTF.

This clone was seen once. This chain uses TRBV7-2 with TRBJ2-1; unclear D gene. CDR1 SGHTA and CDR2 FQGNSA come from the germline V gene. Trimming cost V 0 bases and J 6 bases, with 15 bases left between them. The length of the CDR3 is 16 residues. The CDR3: CASSLALGWPANEQFF. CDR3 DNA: TGTGCCAGCAGCTTAGCGCTTGGGTGGCCGGCCAATGAGCAGTTCTTC.

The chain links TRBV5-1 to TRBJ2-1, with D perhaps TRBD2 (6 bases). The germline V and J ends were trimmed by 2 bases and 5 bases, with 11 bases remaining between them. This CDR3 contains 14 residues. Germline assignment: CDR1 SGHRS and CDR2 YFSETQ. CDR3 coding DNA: TGCGCCAGCAGCTTTGGGAGGAACGACAATGAGCAGTTCTTC. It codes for CASSFGRNDNEQFF. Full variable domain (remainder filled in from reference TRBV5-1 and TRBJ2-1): KAGVTQTPRYLIKTRGQQVTLSCSPISGHRSVSWYQQTPGQGLQFLFEYFSETQRNKGNFPGRFSGRQFSNSRSEMNVSTLELGDSALYLCASSFGRNDNEQFFGPGTRLTVL.

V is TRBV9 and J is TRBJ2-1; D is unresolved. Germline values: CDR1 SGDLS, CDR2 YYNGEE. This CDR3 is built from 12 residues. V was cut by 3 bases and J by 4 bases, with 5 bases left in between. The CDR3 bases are TGTGCCAGCAGCGCAAATTACAATGAGCAGTTCTTC. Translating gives CASSANYNEQFF.